The 23 T cell receptor beta chains listed next were all sequenced from one sample in a study of shared clonotypes between healthy human individuals. Naivety among CD8 cells was defined by CD45RO negativity and positive CCR7 selection, thereby excluding terminally differentiated effector memory CD45RA+ cells. Some clones are missing from TCRdb's copy, which holds only in-frame ones; the method was immunoSEQ multiplex PCR. The table has some 1,900,000 clones, roughly 95% seen once. Sequencing was done on a sample of naive CD8+ T cells sorted from blood. The receptors originated from a man in his late teens or twenties in good health.

The gene calls are TRBV27 and TRBJ2-3, with D unclear. CDR3 length: 14 amino acids. Trimming left V 9 bases short and J 4 bases short, with 17 bases between. Germline CDR1 and CDR2: MNHEY and SMNVEV (reference sequence). CDR3 region: CASCPVLPPDTQYF. The CDR3 nucleotides are TGTGCCAGTTGTCCCGTTCTGCCCCCAGATACGCAGTATTTT.

This sequence joins TRBV25-1 and TRBJ1-6; D perhaps matches TRBD1 (5 bases). There are 15 residues in the CDR3. Trimming pared 4 bases from V and 4 bases from J, leaving 11 bases between. Germline V gene sequence: CDR1 MGHDK, CDR2 SYGVNS. The CDR3 region is CASSVGDFYNSPLHF. The CDR3 DNA reads TGTGCCAGCAGTGTGGGGGACTTTTATAATTCACCCCTCCACTTT.

V and J are TRBV6-5 and TRBJ1-2; D is undetermined. CDR1 is MNHEY and CDR2 is SVGAGI in the germline V gene. This CDR3 is 15 amino acids long. With 2 bases removed from V and 3 bases from J, the gap between germline ends came to 13 bases. The CDR3 DNA is TGTGCCAGCAGTTACGGGGAGGGTACGGACTATGGCTACACCTTC. This codes for CASSYGEGTDYGYTF.

The chain employs TRBV2 and TRBJ2-5; possibly TRBD2 for D (6 bases). From germline, CDR1 is SNHLY and CDR2 FYNNEI. CDR3 length: 15 amino acids. Trimming cost V 4 bases and J 4 bases, with 16 bases left between them. The CDR3 loop reads CASSGLATARETQYF. CDR3 nucleotides: TGTGCCAGCAGTGGGCTAGCGACCGCCCGAGAGACCCAGTACTTC.

J is TRBJ2-5 and V is TRBV4-1, with a weak D call TRBD1 (5 bases). The CDR3 loop spans 16 amino acids. Trimming removed 1 base at V and 4 bases at J, with 16 bases between. From germline, CDR1 is MGHRA and CDR2 YSYEKL. CDR3 protein: CASSQGPGLQGETQYF. In nucleotides, the CDR3 is TGCGCCAGCAGCCAAGGCCCGGGTCTTCAGGGAGAGACCCAGTACTTC.

The CDR3 DNA is TGTGCCAGCAGTTACACAGCGGGACTTGAGCAGTTCTTC. This gives the protein CASSYTAGLEQFF. The chain recombines TRBV6-5 with TRBJ2-1; 7 bases are shared with TRBD2. The CDR3 length is 13 residues. Germline V gene sequence: CDR1 MNHEY, CDR2 SVGAGI. Trimming took 2 bases from V and 9 from J; bases not matched to a gene: 4.

This chain uses TRBV4-3 with TRBJ2-4; D is undetermined. V lost 4 bases to trimming and J lost 0 bases, with 19 bases between them. This CDR3 is 18 amino acids long. In germline, CDR1 is LGHNA, CDR2 YSLEER. CDR3: CASSPLNSTTLAKNIQYF. The CDR3 DNA reads TGCGCCAGCAGCCCTCTAAACTCGACGACGCTAGCCAAAAACATTCAGTACTTC.

A word on this clone: Other nucleotide sequences from this sample produce the same CDR3. The J gene is TRBJ1-1, the V gene TRBV4-3; no firm D call. The CDR3 has 15 residues. Germline CDR1 and CDR2: LGHNA and YSLEER. V gave up 0 bases and J gave up 0 bases, with 8 bases separating them. CDR3 residues: CASSQEALMNTEAFF. The CDR3 region has the DNA TGCGCCAGCAGCCAAGAGGCACTGATGAACACTGAAGCTTTCTTT.

The chain uses TRBV28 and TRBJ1-5; D unresolved. The V and J ends lost 3 bases and 1 base respectively, with 13 bases between them. CDR3 length: 16 residues. Germline loops: CDR1 MDHEN, CDR2 SYDVKM. CDR3 protein: CASSFILRASNQPQHF. CDR3 nucleotide sequence: TGTGCCAGCAGTTTCATCCTAAGGGCGAGCAATCAGCCCCAGCATTTT.

The rearrangement uses TRBV11-2 and TRBJ2-7, with D possibly being TRBD1 (5 bases). This CDR3 is built from 15 residues. Per the germline V gene, CDR1 is SGHAT and CDR2 is FQNNGV. Trimming stripped 0 bases from V and 0 bases from J, with 9 bases between. The CDR3 nucleotides read TGTGCCAGCAGCTTAGATGCGGACACCTCCTACGAGCAGTACTTC. Its protein product is CASSLDADTSYEQYF. Combining the CDR3 with reference TRBV11-2 and TRBJ2-7 gives the whole variable domain EAGVAQSPRYKIIEKRQSVAFWCNPISGHATLYWYQQILGQGPKLLIQFQNNGVVDDSQLPKDRFSAERLKGVDSTLKIQPAKLEDSAVYLCASSLDADTSYEQYFGPGTRLTVT.

The chain links TRBV13 to TRBJ1-2; D not certain. The CDR3 has 16 amino acids. The V and J ends lost 3 bases and 5 bases respectively, with 19 bases between them. Germline loops: CDR1 PRHDT, CDR2 FYEKMQ (reference sequence). The CDR3 loop is CASSFRSSTPTYGYTF. The CDR3 DNA reads TGTGCCAGCAGCTTCAGAAGTAGTACCCCTACGTATGGCTACACCTTC.

This chain joins TRBV12-2 and TRBJ2-5; the listed D gene, TRBD2, was not tested against the DNA. TRBV12-2 counts as a pseudogene. The CDR3 covers 18 residues. CDR3 sequence: CASRPPGVPTSAGETQYF. CDR3 bases: TGTGCAAGTCGCCCACCCGGGGTTCCGACATCGGCTGGGGAGACCCAGTACTTC.

V gene TRBV2 combines with J gene TRBJ2-1; 13 bases fit TRBD2. Germline CDR1 reads SNHLY; CDR2 reads FYNNEI. J was trimmed by 5 bases and V by 4 bases; bases with no gene match: 8. The CDR3 runs 17 residues. The CDR3 bases are TGTGCCAGCAGTGGATTACTAGCGGGGGGGACCGACAATGAGCAGTTCTTC. Residues: CASSGLLAGGTDNEQFF.

V gene TRBV28 combines with J gene TRBJ1-5; unclear D gene. Germline V CDR1 and CDR2: MDHEN, SYDVKM. The CDR3 is 15 amino acids. V lost 7 bases and J 0 bases, leaving 13 bases between the germline ends. CDR3 bases: TGTGCCAGCACTGCGGACCTGACTAGCAATCAGCCCCAGCATTTT. Translation gives CASTADLTSNQPQHF.

CDR3 nucleotide sequence: TGCGCCAGCAGCCAAGAACAGGGATACACAGATACGCAGTATTTT. This translates into CASSQEQGYTDTQYF. The gene calls are TRBV4-1 and TRBJ2-3, with D possibly matching TRBD1 (6 bases). V was pared by 0 bases and J by 2 bases, with 9 bases between. This CDR3 has 15 amino acids. Germline values: CDR1 MGHRA, CDR2 YSYEKL.

The chain couples TRBV10-3 to TRBJ1-1, with TRBD1 identical over 8 bases. V lost 1 base and J lost 3; bases outside the gene matches: 4. The CDR3 sequence is 15 residues long. CDR1 and CDR2 from the germline V gene are ENHRY and SYGVKD. In DNA form, the CDR3 reads TGTGCCATCAGTGAGTTGACAGGGGAGCACACTGAAGCTTTCTTT. As protein: CAISELTGEHTEAFF.

The chain carries TRBV4-1 and TRBJ2-1; TRBD2 agrees at 13 bases. The CDR3 contains 15 residues. Germline V lookup: CDR1 MGHRA, CDR2 YSYEKL. V lost 2 bases and J lost 9; bases outside the gene matches: 4. The CDR3 reads CASSQTSGGDTEQFF. CDR3 sequence (DNA): TGCGCCAGCAGCCAAACTAGCGGGGGGGATACTGAGCAGTTCTTC.

A single count supports this clone. The chain joins TRBV7-8 to TRBJ1-4; no clear D gene. The CDR3 loop spans 14 amino acids. From germline, CDR1 is SGHVS and CDR2 FQNEAQ. Deletions cut 5 bases from V and 7 bases from J, with 14 bases between. CDR3 loop: CASSREGRGEKLFF. Here the CDR3 DNA reads TGTGCCAGCAGCCGGGAGGGCCGGGGTGAAAAACTGTTTTTT.

The chain has TRBV5-4 and TRBJ2-5; weak D call: TRBD1 (6 bases). The CDR3 totals 13 residues. Trimming cost V 2 bases and J 5 bases, with 10 bases left between them. Germline V gene data show CDR1 as SGHNT and CDR2 as YYREEE (reference sequence). The CDR3 DNA reads as TGTGCCAGCAGCTTACAGGGTGGGGAGACCCAGTACTTC. It yields the protein CASSLQGGETQYF.

This clone is a singleton in its sample. The gene calls are TRBV4-1 and TRBJ2-3, with D maybe TRBD2 (6 bases). V was trimmed by 2 bases and J by 2 bases, leaving 8 bases between them. Germline loops: CDR1 MGHRA, CDR2 YSYEKL. The CDR3 covers 14 residues. The CDR3 bases are TGCGCCAGCAGCCAAAGGGACTTCACAGATACGCAGTATTTT. Protein product: CASSQRDFTDTQYF.

This clone was observed once. The CDR3 DNA reads as TGTGCCAGCAGCGAGTTCAATTTATATTACAATGAGCAGTTCTTC. As protein: CASSEFNLYYNEQFF. V is TRBV7-6 and J is TRBJ2-1; D uncertain. Trimming shortened V by 5 bases and J by 4 bases, and 15 bases separated the two germline ends. Per germline, CDR1 SGHVS and CDR2 FNYEAQ. The CDR3 spans 15 residues.

This chain joins TRBV30 and TRBJ2-2; D is ambiguous. Germline loops: CDR1 GTSNPN, CDR2 SVGIG (reference sequence). CDR3 length: 15 amino acids. Trimming shortened V by 0 bases and J by 4 bases, and 12 bases separated the two germline ends. The CDR3 DNA follows: TGTGCCTGGAGTGTTGTTGACATCCGCACCGGGGAGCTGTTTTTT. This gives the protein CAWSVVDIRTGELFF.

The chain has TRBV5-4 and TRBJ2-2; D is uncertain. The CDR3 has 12 residues. Germline V gene data show CDR1 as SGHNT and CDR2 as YYREEE (reference sequence). The ends were cut back, 4 bases at V and 6 bases at J, with 7 bases in the middle. The chain's CDR3 is CASSPSPGELFF. The CDR3 DNA reads as TGTGCCAGCAGCCCTTCTCCCGGGGAGCTGTTTTTT.